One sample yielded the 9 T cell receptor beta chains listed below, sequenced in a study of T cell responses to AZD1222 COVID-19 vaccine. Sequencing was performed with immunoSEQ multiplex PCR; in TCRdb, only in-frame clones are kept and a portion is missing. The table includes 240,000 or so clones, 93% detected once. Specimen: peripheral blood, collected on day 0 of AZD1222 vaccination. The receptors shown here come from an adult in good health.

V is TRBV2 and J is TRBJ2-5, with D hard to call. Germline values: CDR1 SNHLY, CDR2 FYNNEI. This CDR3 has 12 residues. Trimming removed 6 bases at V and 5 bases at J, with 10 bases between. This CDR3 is CASRVVAETQYF. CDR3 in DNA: TGTGCCAGCAGGGTAGTCGCGGAGACCCAGTACTTC.

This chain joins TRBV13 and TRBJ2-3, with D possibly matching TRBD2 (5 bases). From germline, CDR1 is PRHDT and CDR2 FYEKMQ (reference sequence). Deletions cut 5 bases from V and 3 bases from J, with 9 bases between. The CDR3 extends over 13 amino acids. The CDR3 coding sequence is TGTGCCAGCAGCCACGGGAAGACAGATACGCAGTATTTT. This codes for CASSHGKTDTQYF.

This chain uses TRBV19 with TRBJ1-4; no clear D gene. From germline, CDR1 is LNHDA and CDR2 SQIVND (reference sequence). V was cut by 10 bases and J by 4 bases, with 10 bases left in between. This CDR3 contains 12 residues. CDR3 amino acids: CATSRINEKLFF. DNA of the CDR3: TGTGCCACCTCAAGAATTAATGAAAAACTGTTTTTT.

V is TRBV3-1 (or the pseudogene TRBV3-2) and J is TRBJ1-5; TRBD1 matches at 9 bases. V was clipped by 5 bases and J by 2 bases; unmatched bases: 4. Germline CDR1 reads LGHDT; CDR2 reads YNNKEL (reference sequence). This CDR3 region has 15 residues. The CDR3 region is CASSAQGAGNQPQHF. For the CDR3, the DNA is TGTGCCAGCAGCGCACAGGGGGCGGGCAATCAGCCCCAGCATTTT.

CDR3 sequence: CATWGETQYF. CDR3 nucleotides: TGTGCCACCTGGGGGGAGACCCAGTACTTC. The V and J genes are TRBV24-1 and TRBJ2-5; D is possibly TRBD1 or TRBD2 (5 bases each). The V gene's germline CDR1 is KGHDR and CDR2 SFDVKD. The V end was cut by 9 bases, the J end by 5 bases, with 6 bases between. The CDR3 is made up of 10 amino acids.

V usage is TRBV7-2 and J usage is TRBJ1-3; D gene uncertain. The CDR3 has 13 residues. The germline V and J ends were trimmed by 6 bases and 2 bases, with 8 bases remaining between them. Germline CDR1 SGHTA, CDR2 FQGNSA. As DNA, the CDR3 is TGTGCCAGCAGGAAAGAGGCTGGAAACACCATATATTTT. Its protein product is CASRKEAGNTIYF.

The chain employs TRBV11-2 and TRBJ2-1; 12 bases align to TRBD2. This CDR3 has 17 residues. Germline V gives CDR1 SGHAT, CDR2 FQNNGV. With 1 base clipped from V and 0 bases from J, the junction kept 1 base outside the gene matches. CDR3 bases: TGTGCCAGCAGCTTAGCGACTAGCGGGGGCTCCTACAATGAGCAGTTCTTC. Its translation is CASSLATSGGSYNEQFF.

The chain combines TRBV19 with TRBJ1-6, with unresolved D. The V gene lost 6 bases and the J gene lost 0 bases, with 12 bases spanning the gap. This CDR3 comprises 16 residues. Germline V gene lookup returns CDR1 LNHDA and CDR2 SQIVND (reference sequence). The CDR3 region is CASSAVGGSYNSPLHF. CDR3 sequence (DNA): TGTGCCAGTAGCGCAGTGGGAGGCTCCTATAATTCACCCCTCCACTTT.

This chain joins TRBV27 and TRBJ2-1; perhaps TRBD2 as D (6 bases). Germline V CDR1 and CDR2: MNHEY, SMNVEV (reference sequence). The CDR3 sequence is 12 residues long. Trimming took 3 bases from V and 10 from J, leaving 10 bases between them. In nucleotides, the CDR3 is TGTGCCAGCAGTTTTAATGGGGGGGAGCAGTTCTTC. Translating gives CASSFNGGEQFF.